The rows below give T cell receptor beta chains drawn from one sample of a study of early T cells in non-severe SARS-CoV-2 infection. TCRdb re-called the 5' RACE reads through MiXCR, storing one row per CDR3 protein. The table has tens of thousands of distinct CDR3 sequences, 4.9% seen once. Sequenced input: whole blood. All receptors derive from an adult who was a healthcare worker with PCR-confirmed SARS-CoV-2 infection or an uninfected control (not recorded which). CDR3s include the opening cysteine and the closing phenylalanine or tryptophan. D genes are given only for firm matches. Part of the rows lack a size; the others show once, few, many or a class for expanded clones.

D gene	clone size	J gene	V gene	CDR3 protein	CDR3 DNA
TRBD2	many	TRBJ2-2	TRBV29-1	CSVGLAGDGELFF	TGCAGCGTGGGACTAGCGGGAGACGGGGAGCTGTTTTTT
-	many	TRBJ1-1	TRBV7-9	CASSLDAGADTEAFF	TGTGCCAGCAGCTTAGACGCGGGGGCGGATACTGAAGCTTTCTTT
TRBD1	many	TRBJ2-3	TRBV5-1	CASSWTSSRQGGGTDTQYF	TGCGCCAGCAGCTGGACATCCTCTAGACAGGGCGGAGGCACAGATACGCAGTATTTT
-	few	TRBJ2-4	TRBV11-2	CASSLGWGAKNIQYF	TGTGCCAGCAGCTTAGGTTGGGGAGCCAAAAACATTCAGTACTTC
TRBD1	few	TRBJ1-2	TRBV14	CASSYRTGAYGYTF	TGTGCCAGCAGTTATCGGACAGGGGCCTATGGCTACACCTTC
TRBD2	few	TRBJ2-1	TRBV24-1	CATSDSTTSGGHEQFF	TGTGCCACCAGTGATAGTACGACTAGCGGGGGACACGAGCAGTTCTTC
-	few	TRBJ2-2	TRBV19	CASRLGYTGELFF	TGTGCCAGTAGACTGGGTTACACCGGGGAGCTGTTTTTT
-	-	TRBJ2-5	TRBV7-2	CASREDSQETQYF	TGTGCCAGCAGAGAAGACAGCCAAGAGACCCAGTACTTC
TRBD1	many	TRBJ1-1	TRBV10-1	CASSGSGQGRTEAFF	TGCGCCAGCAGTGGATCTGGACAGGGGAGGACTGAAGCTTTCTTT
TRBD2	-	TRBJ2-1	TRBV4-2	CASSPRGGSSYNEQFF	TGTGCCAGCAGCCCGAGGGGCGGGAGCTCCTACAATGAGCAGTTCTTC
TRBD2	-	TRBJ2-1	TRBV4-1	CASSQDPGLGEQFF	TGCGCCAGCAGCCAAGATCCGGGACTAGGCGAGCAGTTCTTC
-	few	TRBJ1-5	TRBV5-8	CASSPPPGNQPQHF	TGTGCCAGCAGCCCTCCGCCGGGGAATCAGCCCCAGCATTTT
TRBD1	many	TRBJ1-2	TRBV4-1	CASSQGDRANNGYTF	TGCGCCAGCAGCCAAGGTGACAGGGCGAATAACGGCTACACCTTC
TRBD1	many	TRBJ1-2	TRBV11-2	CASTRTGGYSNYGYTF	TGTGCCAGCACTCGGACAGGGGGATACTCTAACTATGGCTACACCTTC
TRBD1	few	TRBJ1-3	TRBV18	CASSPRDSLFTGNTIYF	TGTGCCAGCTCACCACGGGACAGCCTTTTTACTGGAAACACCATATATTTT
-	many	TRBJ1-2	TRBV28	CASSLTEGRAYGYTF	TGTGCCAGCAGCTTAACGGAGGGGAGGGCCTATGGCTACACCTTC
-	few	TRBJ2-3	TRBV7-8	CASSPRPGGTDTQYF	TGTGCCAGCAGCCCCCGGCCGGGCGGCACAGATACGCAGTATTTT
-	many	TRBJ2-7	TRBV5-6	CASSFLDSNSYEQYF	TGTGCCAGCAGCTTTCTGGACAGCAACTCCTACGAGCAGTACTTC
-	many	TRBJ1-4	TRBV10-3	CAISERETNEKLFF	TGTGCCATCAGTGAACGGGAAACTAATGAAAAACTGTTTTTT
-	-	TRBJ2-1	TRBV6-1	CVSPRDSYNEQFF	TGTGTCAGCCCACGGGACTCCTACAATGAGCAGTTCTTC
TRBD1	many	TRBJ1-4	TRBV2	CASSSTGVDEKLFF	TGTGCCAGCAGCTCGACAGGGGTGGATGAAAAACTGTTTTTT
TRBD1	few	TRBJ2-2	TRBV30	CAWSFRDRATGELFF	TGTGCCTGGAGTTTCCGGGACAGGGCCACCGGGGAGCTGTTTTTT
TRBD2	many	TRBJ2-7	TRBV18	CASSPFAGLGSYEQYF	TGTGCCAGCTCACCGTTTGCGGGACTAGGATCCTACGAGCAGTACTTC
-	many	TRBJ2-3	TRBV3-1	CASSQVGTTQYF	TGTGCCAGCAGCCAAGTGGGGACTACGCAGTATTTT
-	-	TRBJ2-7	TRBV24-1	CATSSRDQSYEQYF	TGTGCCACCAGTAGTAGAGACCAGTCCTACGAGCAGTACTTC
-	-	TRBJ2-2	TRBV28	CASRSTGELFF	TGTGCCAGCAGGAGCACCGGGGAGCTGTTTTTT
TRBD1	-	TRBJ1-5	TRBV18	CASSREGQGAQPQHF	TGTGCCAGCTCACGGGAGGGACAGGGGGCACAGCCCCAGCATTTT
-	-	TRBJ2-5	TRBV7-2	CASSQESRRAQYF	TGTGCCAGCAGCCAGGAATCACGACGCGCCCAGTACTTC
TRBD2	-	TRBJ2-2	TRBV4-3	CASSQDPASGSSNTGELFF	TGCGCCAGCAGCCAAGATCCTGCTAGCGGGAGTTCGAACACCGGGGAGCTGTTTTTT
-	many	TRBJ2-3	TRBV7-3	CASSSWSSGDTQYF	TGTGCCAGCAGCTCCTGGTCCTCCGGAGATACGCAGTATTTT
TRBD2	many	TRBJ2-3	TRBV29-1	CSVAPSREADTQYF	TGCAGCGTTGCCCCTAGCCGGGAGGCAGATACGCAGTATTTT
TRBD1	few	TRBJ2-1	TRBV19	CASTPWGTGGAYNEQFF	TGTGCCAGTACCCCTTGGGGGACAGGGGGCGCGTACAATGAGCAGTTCTTC
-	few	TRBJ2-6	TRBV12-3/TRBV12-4	CASSLISSGANVLTF	TGTGCCAGCAGTTTAATAAGCTCTGGGGCCAACGTCCTGACTTTC
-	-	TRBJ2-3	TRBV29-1	CSVTTLDGQSSTDTQYF	TGCAGCGTTACAACCCTCGACGGGCAGTCTAGCACAGATACGCAGTATTTT
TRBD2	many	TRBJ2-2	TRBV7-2	CASSIRLAGATGELFF	TGTGCCAGCAGCATACGACTAGCGGGAGCTACCGGGGAGCTGTTTTTT
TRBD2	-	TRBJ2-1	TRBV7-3	CASSLLAGGINEQFF	TGTGCCAGCAGCTTACTCGCGGGGGGCATCAATGAGCAGTTCTTC
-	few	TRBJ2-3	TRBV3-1	CASSHVNTQYF	TGTGCCAGCAGCCATGTAAATACGCAGTATTTT
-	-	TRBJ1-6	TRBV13	CASSFGDYNSPLHF	TGTGCCAGCAGCTTCGGGGATTATAATTCACCCCTCCACTTT
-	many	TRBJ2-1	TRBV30	CAWSAAGDGNNEQFF	TGTGCCTGGAGTGCTGCCGGAGACGGCAACAATGAGCAGTTCTTC
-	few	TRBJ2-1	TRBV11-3	CASSSAPDEQFF	TGTGCCAGCAGCTCGGCCCCGGATGAGCAGTTCTTC
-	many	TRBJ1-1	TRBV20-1	CSAKSRGDTEAFF	TGCAGTGCTAAAAGTCGGGGGGACACTGAAGCTTTCTTT
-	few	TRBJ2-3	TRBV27	CASSLSWRADTQYF	TGTGCCAGCAGTTTATCATGGAGGGCGGATACGCAGTATTTT
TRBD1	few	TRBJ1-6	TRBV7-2	CASSRIDRGAYNSPLHF	TGTGCCAGCAGCCGCATCGACAGGGGGGCCTATAATTCACCCCTCCACTTT
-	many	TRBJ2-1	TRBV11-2	CASSGPRRAEQFF	TGTGCCAGCAGCGGACCCCGAAGGGCTGAGCAGTTCTTC
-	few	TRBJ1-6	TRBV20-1	CSASQATGFNSPLHF	TGCAGTGCTAGCCAAGCTACAGGGTTTAATTCACCCCTCCACTTT
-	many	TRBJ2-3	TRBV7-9	CASSTVSADTQYF	TGTGCCAGCTCAACTGTTAGCGCAGATACGCAGTATTTT
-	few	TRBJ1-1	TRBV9	CASSATIMNTEAFF	TGTGCCAGCAGCGCTACGATCATGAACACTGAAGCTTTCTTT
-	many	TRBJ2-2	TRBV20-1	CSAARGRGNTGELFF	TGCAGTGCTGCCCGGGGTAGGGGAAACACCGGGGAGCTGTTTTTT
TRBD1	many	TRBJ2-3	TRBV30	CAWSTGGTDTQYF	TGTGCCTGGAGTACAGGGGGCACAGATACGCAGTATTTT
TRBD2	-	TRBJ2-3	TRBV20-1	CSAAGLAGAPDTQYF	TGCAGTGCGGCTGGACTAGCGGGAGCCCCGGATACGCAGTATTTT
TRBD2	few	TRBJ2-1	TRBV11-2	CASSLRTSGNEQFF	TGTGCCAGCAGCCTTAGGACTAGCGGCAATGAGCAGTTCTTC
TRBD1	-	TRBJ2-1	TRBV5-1	CASSSGGIYNEQFF	TGCGCCAGCAGTTCAGGGGGAATCTACAATGAGCAGTTCTTC
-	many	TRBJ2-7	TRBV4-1	CASSQVASAYEQYF	TGCGCCAGCAGCCAAGTTGCCAGCGCCTACGAGCAGTACTTC
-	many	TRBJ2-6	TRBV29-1	CSAEVVSGANVLTF	TGCAGCGCCGAGGTGGTCTCTGGGGCCAACGTCCTGACTTTC
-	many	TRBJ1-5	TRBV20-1	CSARARAGESNQPQHF	TGCAGTGCTAGAGCCCGCGCAGGGGAAAGCAATCAGCCCCAGCATTTT
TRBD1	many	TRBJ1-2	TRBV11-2	CASSFQIGQGASYGYTF	TGTGCCAGCAGCTTCCAAATAGGCCAGGGGGCCTCCTATGGCTACACCTTC
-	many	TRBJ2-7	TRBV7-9	CASPPQGKSYEQYF	TGTGCCAGTCCCCCCCAGGGGAAGTCCTACGAGCAGTACTTC
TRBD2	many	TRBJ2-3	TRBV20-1	CSASSGEGVGDTQYF	TGCAGTGCGTCTAGCGGGGAGGGGGTAGGAGATACGCAGTATTTT
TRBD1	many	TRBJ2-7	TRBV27	CASSSGQGSPSPYEQYF	TGTGCCAGCAGTTCGGGACAGGGAAGTCCTTCTCCCTACGAGCAGTACTTC
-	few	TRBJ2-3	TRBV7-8	CASSLGVLGQKVNTDTQYF	TGTGCCAGCAGCTTGGGGGTTTTGGGCCAGAAGGTAAACACAGATACGCAGTATTTT